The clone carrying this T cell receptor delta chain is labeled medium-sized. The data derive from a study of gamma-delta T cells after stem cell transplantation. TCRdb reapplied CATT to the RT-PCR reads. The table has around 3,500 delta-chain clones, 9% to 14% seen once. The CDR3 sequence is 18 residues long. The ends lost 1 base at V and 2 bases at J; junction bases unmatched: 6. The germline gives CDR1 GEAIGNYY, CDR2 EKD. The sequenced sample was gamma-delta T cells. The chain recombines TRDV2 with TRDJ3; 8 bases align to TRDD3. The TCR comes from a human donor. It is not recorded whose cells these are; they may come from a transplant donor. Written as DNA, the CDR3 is TGTGCCTGTGACACGGCTGGGGGAGCAGCCTGGGACACCCGACAGATGTTTTTC. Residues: CACDTAGGAAWDTRQMFF.